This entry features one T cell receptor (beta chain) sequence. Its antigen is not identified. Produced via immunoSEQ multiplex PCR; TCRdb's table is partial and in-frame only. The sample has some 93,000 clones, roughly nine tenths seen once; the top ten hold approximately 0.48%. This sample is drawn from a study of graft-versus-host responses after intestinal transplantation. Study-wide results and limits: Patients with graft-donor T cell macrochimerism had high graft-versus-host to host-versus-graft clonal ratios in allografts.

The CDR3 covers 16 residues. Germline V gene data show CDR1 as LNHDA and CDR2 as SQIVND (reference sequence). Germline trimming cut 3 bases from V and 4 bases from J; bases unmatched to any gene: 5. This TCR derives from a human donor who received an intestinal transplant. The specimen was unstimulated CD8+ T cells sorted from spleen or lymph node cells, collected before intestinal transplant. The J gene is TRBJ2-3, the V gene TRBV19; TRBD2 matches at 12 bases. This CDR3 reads CASSISSGGAADTQYF. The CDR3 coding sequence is TGTGCCAGTAGTATTTCTAGCGGGGGGGCTGCAGATACGCAGTATTTT.